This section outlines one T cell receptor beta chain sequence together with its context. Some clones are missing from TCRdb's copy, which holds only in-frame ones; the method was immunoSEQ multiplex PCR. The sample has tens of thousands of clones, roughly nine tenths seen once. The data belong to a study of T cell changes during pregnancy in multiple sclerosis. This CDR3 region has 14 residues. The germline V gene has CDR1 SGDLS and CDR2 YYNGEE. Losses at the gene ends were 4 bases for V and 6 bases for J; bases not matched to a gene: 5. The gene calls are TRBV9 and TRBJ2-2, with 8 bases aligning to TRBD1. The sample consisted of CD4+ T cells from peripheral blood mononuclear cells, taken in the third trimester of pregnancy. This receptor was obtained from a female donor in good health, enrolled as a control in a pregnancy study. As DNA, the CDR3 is TGTGCCAGCAGCCAAGGACAGGGCGCCGGGGAGCTGTTTTTT. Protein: CASSQGQGAGELFF.